This is a list of T cell receptor beta chains from one sample in a study of T cell responses to AZD1222 COVID-19 vaccine. Clones were sequenced by immunoSEQ multiplex PCR, and TCRdb holds only the in-frame ones, with some missing. The repertoire has 100,000 to 150,000 clones, 80% to 95% of them found once; the top ten carry approximately 1.2%. Sequencing was performed on peripheral blood, taken 28 days after the second AZD1222 dose. The origin of the receptors is an adult who received the AZD1222 COVID-19 vaccine. Both conserved end residues are part of each CDR3. The D gene is left open where the match is weak. For some rows the clone size is stated as once, few or many, or as a class when expanded; others skip it.

D gene	J gene	clone size	V gene	CDR3 protein	CDR3 DNA
TRBD2	TRBJ2-7	.	TRBV6-2/TRBV6-3	CASSFLLAGGFYEQYF	TGTGCCAGCAGTTTCCTACTAGCGGGGGGGTTCTACGAGCAGTACTTC
.	TRBJ2-2	.	TRBV7-2	CASSLGFATGELFF	TGTGCCAGCAGCTTAGGGTTCGCGACCGGGGAGCTGTTTTTT
.	TRBJ1-5	.	TRBV7-2	CASSPPNAAQHF	TGTGCCAGCAGCCCCCCCAATGCGGCCCAGCATTTT
.	TRBJ2-1	.	TRBV6-5	CASSFRSSGNEQFF	TGTGCCAGCAGCTTTAGGTCTTCGGGCAATGAGCAGTTCTTC
.	TRBJ2-2	.	TRBV5-6	CASSFFLVQHTGELFF	TGTGCCAGCAGCTTCTTTCTCGTACAGCACACCGGGGAGCTGTTTTTT
TRBD1	TRBJ1-1	once	TRBV6-6	CASSRDRALYSF	TGTGCCAGCAGCCGTGACAGGGCCCTCTATTCCTTT
.	TRBJ2-1	.	TRBV6-2/TRBV6-3	CASSDQMVGEQFF	TGTGCCAGCAGTGACCAAATGGTCGGTGAGCAGTTCTTC
.	TRBJ2-7	.	TRBV3-1/TRBV3-2	CASSQTGWVYEQYF	TGTGCCAGCAGCCAAACCGGTTGGGTCTACGAGCAGTACTTC
.	TRBJ1-6	.	TRBV7-9	CASKRTGINSPLHF	TGTGCCAGCAAGAGAACAGGGATAAATTCACCCCTCCACTTT
.	TRBJ1-1	once	TRBV7-2	CASSPKRWTEAFF	TGTGCCAGCAGCCCGAAAAGGTGGACTGAAGCTTTCTTT
TRBD2	TRBJ2-5	.	TRBV3-1/TRBV3-2	CASSQESGGSQETQYF	TGTGCCAGCAGCCAAGAAAGCGGGGGCTCCCAAGAGACCCAGTACTTC
.	TRBJ1-2	.	TRBV3-1/TRBV3-2	CASSQGTASGYGYTF	TGTGCCAGCAGCCAAGGTACAGCGTCTGGCTATGGCTACACCTTC
.	TRBJ1-2	.	TRBV6-5	CASSYTTQGNYGYTF	TGTGCCAGCAGTTACACTACACAGGGTAACTATGGCTACACCTTC
TRBD1	TRBJ1-6	.	TRBV11-3	CASRGQAVGSPLHF	TGTGCCAGCAGGGGACAGGCGGTCGGTTCACCCCTCCACTTT